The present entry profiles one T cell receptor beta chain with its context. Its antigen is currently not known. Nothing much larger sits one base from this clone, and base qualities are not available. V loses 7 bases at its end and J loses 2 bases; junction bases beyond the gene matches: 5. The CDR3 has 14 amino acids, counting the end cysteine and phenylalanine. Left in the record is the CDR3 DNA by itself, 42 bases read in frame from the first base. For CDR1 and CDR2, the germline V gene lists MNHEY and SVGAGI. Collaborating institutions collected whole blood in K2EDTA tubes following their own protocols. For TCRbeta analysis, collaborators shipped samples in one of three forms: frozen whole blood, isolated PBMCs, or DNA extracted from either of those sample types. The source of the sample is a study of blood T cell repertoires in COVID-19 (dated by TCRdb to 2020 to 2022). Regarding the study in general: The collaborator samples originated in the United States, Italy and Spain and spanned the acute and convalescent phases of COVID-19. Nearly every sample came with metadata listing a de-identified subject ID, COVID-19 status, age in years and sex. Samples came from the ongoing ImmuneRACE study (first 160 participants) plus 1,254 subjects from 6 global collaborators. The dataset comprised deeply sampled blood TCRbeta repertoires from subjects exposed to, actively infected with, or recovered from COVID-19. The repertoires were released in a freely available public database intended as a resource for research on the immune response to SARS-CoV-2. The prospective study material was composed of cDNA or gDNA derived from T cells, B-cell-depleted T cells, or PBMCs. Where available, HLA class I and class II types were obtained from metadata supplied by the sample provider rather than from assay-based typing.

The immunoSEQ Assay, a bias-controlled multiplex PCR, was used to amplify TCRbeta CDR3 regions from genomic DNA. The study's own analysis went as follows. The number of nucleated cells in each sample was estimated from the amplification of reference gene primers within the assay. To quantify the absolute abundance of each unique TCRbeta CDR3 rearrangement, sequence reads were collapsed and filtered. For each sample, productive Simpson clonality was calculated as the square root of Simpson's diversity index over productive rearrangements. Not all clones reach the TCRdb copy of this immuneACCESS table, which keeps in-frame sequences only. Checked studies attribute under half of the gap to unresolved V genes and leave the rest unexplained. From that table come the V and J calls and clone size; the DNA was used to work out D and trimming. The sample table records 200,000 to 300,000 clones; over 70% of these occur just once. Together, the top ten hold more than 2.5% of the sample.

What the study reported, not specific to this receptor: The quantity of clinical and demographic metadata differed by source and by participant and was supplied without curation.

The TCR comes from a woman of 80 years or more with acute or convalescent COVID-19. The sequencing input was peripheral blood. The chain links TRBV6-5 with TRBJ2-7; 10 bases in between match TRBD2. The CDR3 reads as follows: CASTLAGGAYEQYF. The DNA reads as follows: TGTGCCAGCACCTTAGCGGGAGGAGCCTACGAGCAGTACTTC.